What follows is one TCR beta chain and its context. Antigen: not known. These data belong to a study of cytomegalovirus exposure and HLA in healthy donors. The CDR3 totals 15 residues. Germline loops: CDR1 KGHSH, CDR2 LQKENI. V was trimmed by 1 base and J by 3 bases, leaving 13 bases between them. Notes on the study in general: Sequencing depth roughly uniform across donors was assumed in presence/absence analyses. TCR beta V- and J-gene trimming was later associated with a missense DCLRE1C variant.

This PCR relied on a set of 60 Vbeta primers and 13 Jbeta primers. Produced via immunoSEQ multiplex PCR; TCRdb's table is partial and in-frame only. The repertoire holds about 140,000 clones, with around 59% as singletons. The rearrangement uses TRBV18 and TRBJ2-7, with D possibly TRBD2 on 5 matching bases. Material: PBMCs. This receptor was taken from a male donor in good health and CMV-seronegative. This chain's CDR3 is CASSPRTGIGYEQYF. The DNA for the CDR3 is TGTGCCAGCTCACCACGAACGGGGATAGGCTACGAGCAGTACTTC. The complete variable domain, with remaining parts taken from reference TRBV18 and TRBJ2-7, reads NAGVMQNPRHLVRRRGQEARLRCSPMKGHSHVYWYRQLPEEGLKFMVYLQKENIIDESGMPKERFSAEFPKEGPSILRIQQVVRGDSAAYFCASSPRTGIGYEQYFGPGTRLTVT.